Following are 5 T cell receptor beta chains from one sample sequenced in a study of T cell repertoires in cytomegalovirus infection. TCRdb re-called the reads through MiXCR, storing one row per CDR3 protein. The sample contains roughly 100,000 distinct CDR3 sequences, 16% of which appear only once. The sample was PBMCs. These TCRs come from a human donor in good health (CMV status not recorded). Some clones in this sample may be carry-over from other donors' samples.

This clonotype came up many times. The V call is TRBV7-2, the J call TRBJ2-7; TRBD1 matches 8 bases. The CDR3 is 14 amino acids. Trimming cost V 5 bases and J 4 bases; bases outside gene matches: 7. The germline V gene has CDR1 SGHTA and CDR2 FQGNSA. CDR3 sequence reads: CASSRQGSLYEQYF. CDR3 DNA sequence: TGTGCCAGCAGCCGACAGGGGAGTTTGTACGAGCAGTACTTC. Full variable domain (remainder filled in from reference TRBV7-2 and TRBJ2-7): GAGVSQSPSNKVTEKGKDVELRCDPISGHTALYWYRQSLGQGLEFLIYFQGNSAPDKSGLPSDRFSAERTGGSVSTLTIQRTQQEDSAVYLCASSRQGSLYEQYFGPGTRLTVT.

The rearrangement links TRBV6-5 to TRBJ1-2; no clear D. CDR1 MNHEY and CDR2 SVGAGI come from the germline V gene. Trimming stripped 0 bases from V and 7 bases from J, with 9 bases between. The CDR3 extends over 13 amino acids. CDR3 DNA sequence: TGTGCCAGCAGTTACTCGGAGACGACTGGCTACACCTTC. Translated: CASSYSETTGYTF.

At least ten counts were recorded for this clonotype. The CDR3 reads CASSHRRFSGNTIYF. In DNA, the CDR3 is TGTGCCAGCAGCCATAGACGATTCTCTGGAAACACCATATATTTT. This chain links TRBV14 with TRBJ1-3; D is undetermined. Per germline, CDR1 SGHDN and CDR2 FVKESK. V lost 3 bases to trimming and J lost 0 bases, with 9 bases between them. This CDR3 comprises 15 residues.

This clonotype was seen a few times. The genes are TRBV10-3 and TRBJ2-5, with unresolved D. Germline assignment: CDR1 ENHRY and CDR2 SYGVKD. This CDR3 spans 14 amino acids. Trimming left V 7 bases short and J 2 bases short, with 14 bases between. The CDR3 region is CAITQTSTQETQYF. The CDR3 nucleotides read TGTGCCATCACTCAGACAAGTACTCAAGAGACCCAGTACTTC.

This clonotype has only a few counts. The V and J genes are TRBV5-1 and TRBJ2-1, with D possibly being TRBD1 (6 bases). Trimming stripped 0 bases from V and 1 base from J, with 11 bases between. CDR1 and CDR2 (germline): SGHRS, YFSETQ. The CDR3 runs 16 residues. CDR3 loop: CASSLDAGASYNEQFF. DNA of the CDR3: TGCGCCAGCAGCTTGGATGCAGGGGCTTCCTACAATGAGCAGTTCTTC.